These T cell receptor beta chains were read from a single sample in a study of blood T cell repertoires in COVID-19. Produced via immunoSEQ multiplex PCR; TCRdb's table is partial and in-frame only. Altogether 150,000 to 200,000 clones are present, 76% being singletons, with the ten largest covering around 8.9%. What was sequenced was peripheral blood. The receptors originated from a woman aged 45-65 years with active or convalescent COVID-19. CDR3s include the opening cysteine and the closing phenylalanine or tryptophan. Each record gives: CDR3 protein, clone size, J gene, V gene. The size field is filled for only some rows; it gives once, few, many or a size class.

CDR3 protein: CASSQDPVGNQPQHF; clone size: NA; J gene: TRBJ1-5; V gene: TRBV4-3
CDR3 protein: CASSPPEIIYEQYF; clone size: NA; J gene: TRBJ2-7; V gene: TRBV18
CDR3 protein: CASKIAGGGTDTQYF; clone size: NA; J gene: TRBJ2-3; V gene: TRBV5-1
CDR3 protein: CAWSAGTGVLGAGNTIYF; clone size: NA; J gene: TRBJ1-3; V gene: TRBV30
CDR3 protein: CASTHTRGGQETQYF; clone size: NA; J gene: TRBJ2-5; V gene: TRBV11-2
CDR3 protein: CASSSQHWATEAFF; clone size: NA; J gene: TRBJ1-1; V gene: TRBV5-6
CDR3 protein: CASSDSAGPNTEAFF; clone size: NA; J gene: TRBJ1-1; V gene: TRBV6-4
CDR3 protein: CASSLGGQGAEETQYF; clone size: NA; J gene: TRBJ2-5; V gene: TRBV13
CDR3 protein: CAISATGDNSPLHF; clone size: NA; J gene: TRBJ1-6; V gene: TRBV10-3
CDR3 protein: CASSLSRQGSGNTIYF; clone size: NA; J gene: TRBJ1-3; V gene: TRBV7-2
CDR3 protein: CASSYSTGTGNF; clone size: NA; J gene: TRBJ1-1; V gene: TRBV6-6
CDR3 protein: CASSLVVRGTEAFF; clone size: few; J gene: TRBJ1-1; V gene: TRBV7-9
CDR3 protein: CASSEGTGTYGYTF; clone size: once; J gene: TRBJ1-2; V gene: TRBV6-1
CDR3 protein: CASSSATRGRTGELFF; clone size: NA; J gene: TRBJ2-2; V gene: TRBV5-4
CDR3 protein: CASSEARGMNTEAFF; clone size: few; J gene: TRBJ1-1; V gene: TRBV6-1
CDR3 protein: CASSESNRGNTEAFF; clone size: NA; J gene: TRBJ1-1; V gene: TRBV10-1
CDR3 protein: CATSRARQGAGEKLFF; clone size: NA; J gene: TRBJ1-4; V gene: TRBV15
CDR3 protein: CSVEAGGSPNYGYTF; clone size: few; J gene: TRBJ1-2; V gene: TRBV29-1
CDR3 protein: CASSVDMGVGTGELFF; clone size: NA; J gene: TRBJ2-2; V gene: TRBV9
CDR3 protein: CASSQQETQYF; clone size: NA; J gene: TRBJ2-5; V gene: TRBV5-6
CDR3 protein: CASSIPRRGSNTEAFF; clone size: NA; J gene: TRBJ1-1; V gene: TRBV19
CDR3 protein: CASSPGARGGANTEAFF; clone size: NA; J gene: TRBJ1-1; V gene: TRBV5-4
CDR3 protein: CASSRTSLTNTGELFF; clone size: NA; J gene: TRBJ2-2; V gene: TRBV6-2/TRBV6-3
CDR3 protein: CASSQDRGVNQPQHF; clone size: NA; J gene: TRBJ1-5; V gene: TRBV4-2
CDR3 protein: CASSPTGQVATNEKLFF; clone size: NA; J gene: TRBJ1-4; V gene: TRBV18
CDR3 protein: CASSPRGVNEQFF; clone size: NA; J gene: TRBJ2-1; V gene: TRBV25-1
CDR3 protein: CASNTGLLGYTF; clone size: NA; J gene: TRBJ1-2; V gene: TRBV28
CDR3 protein: CASSLAGFYSPLHF; clone size: few; J gene: TRBJ1-6; V gene: TRBV7-2
CDR3 protein: CASSLTPKRARTGELFF; clone size: NA; J gene: TRBJ2-2; V gene: TRBV27
CDR3 protein: CASSIDPARADGYTF; clone size: once; J gene: TRBJ1-2; V gene: TRBV19
CDR3 protein: CATDLKTGNSPLHF; clone size: NA; J gene: TRBJ1-6; V gene: TRBV7-9
CDR3 protein: CASSLGTDSGELFF; clone size: NA; J gene: TRBJ2-2; V gene: TRBV18
CDR3 protein: CASCQAGVKNIQYF; clone size: few; J gene: TRBJ2-4; V gene: TRBV6-2/TRBV6-3
CDR3 protein: CASSLPGQSNEKLFF; clone size: once; J gene: TRBJ1-4; V gene: TRBV6-4
CDR3 protein: CASSSISGRMDSPLHF; clone size: NA; J gene: TRBJ1-6; V gene: TRBV11-1
CDR3 protein: CASSPGQKYNEQFF; clone size: NA; J gene: TRBJ2-1; V gene: TRBV7-3
CDR3 protein: CASSVEGTRGGAADTQYF; clone size: NA; J gene: TRBJ2-3; V gene: TRBV9
CDR3 protein: CASSLNRKNTEAFF; clone size: NA; J gene: TRBJ1-1; V gene: TRBV28
CDR3 protein: CASSTSGTVDEQFF; clone size: NA; J gene: TRBJ2-1; V gene: TRBV19
CDR3 protein: CASSPQGGDYHLSYEQYF; clone size: NA; J gene: TRBJ2-7; V gene: TRBV9
CDR3 protein: CASSLSGTGGPWDGYTF; clone size: NA; J gene: TRBJ1-2; V gene: TRBV5-6
CDR3 protein: CASSIGRGSYEQYF; clone size: few; J gene: TRBJ2-7; V gene: TRBV19
CDR3 protein: CASSFSGRAVRNEQFF; clone size: NA; J gene: TRBJ2-1; V gene: TRBV2
CDR3 protein: CASSLDRDTEAFF; clone size: NA; J gene: TRBJ1-1; V gene: TRBV11-2
CDR3 protein: CASSRTDRSHEQYF; clone size: few; J gene: TRBJ2-7; V gene: TRBV3-1/TRBV3-2
CDR3 protein: CASSTKMGQSNTEAFF; clone size: few; J gene: TRBJ1-1; V gene: TRBV27
CDR3 protein: CAWSGQMNTEAFF; clone size: NA; J gene: TRBJ1-1; V gene: TRBV30
CDR3 protein: CASSLREAGELFF; clone size: once; J gene: TRBJ2-2; V gene: TRBV9
CDR3 protein: CASSTTANTEAFF; clone size: NA; J gene: TRBJ1-1; V gene: TRBV7-9
CDR3 protein: CASRPTGAGGPQHF; clone size: few; J gene: TRBJ1-5; V gene: TRBV7-2
CDR3 protein: CASSPFTSGGRNEQFF; clone size: NA; J gene: TRBJ2-1; V gene: TRBV18